Listed here are 32 T cell receptor beta chains from one sample, sequenced in a study of cytomegalovirus exposure and HLA in healthy donors. 60 Vbeta and 13 Jbeta primers were used in PCR. The protocol was immunoSEQ multiplex PCR, while the TCRdb copy is restricted to in-frame clones and leaves out a portion. The data contain about 40,000 clones, 50% to 55% of them seen just once; the ten biggest clones take up about 12%. Sequencing input: PBMCs. Receptors were obtained from a human donor in good health.

By proportion, this clone is medium-sized. The gene calls are TRBV4-3 and TRBJ2-6; TRBD1 is a possible D gene (6 bases). Per germline, CDR1 LGHNA and CDR2 YSLEER. Trimming cost V 1 base and J 0 bases, with 7 bases left between them. This CDR3 is 16 amino acids long. The CDR3 reads CASSQAGASGANVLTF. The CDR3 region has the DNA TGCGCCAGCAGCCAAGCAGGGGCCTCTGGGGCCAACGTCCTGACTTTC.

The chain has TRBV5-1 and TRBJ2-2, with a possible D match to TRBD1 (6 bases). Germline V gene sequence: CDR1 SGHRS, CDR2 YFSETQ. This CDR3 spans 17 amino acids. V was shortened by 0 bases and J by 0 bases, with 12 bases between the two germline ends. Here the CDR3 DNA reads TGCGCCAGCAGCTTGGGGCACAGGGACGCGAACACCGGGGAGCTGTTTTTT. Translation: CASSLGHRDANTGELFF.

The chain uses TRBV11-2 and TRBJ1-5, with unresolved D. V dropped 1 base and J dropped 7 bases, with 8 bases sitting between them. The CDR3 length is 13 residues. CDR1 is SGHAT, CDR2 FQNNGV, per germline. Here the CDR3 reads CASSLVAGQPQHF. The CDR3 bases are TGTGCCAGCAGCTTAGTCGCGGGCCAGCCCCAGCATTTT.

This chain connects TRBV7-3 to TRBJ2-5, with TRBD2 as a possible D gene (7 bases). This CDR3 region has 16 residues. Germline CDR1 and CDR2: SGHTA and FQGTGA. The V end lost 5 bases, the J end lost 1 base, and 17 bases lay between the germline ends. The CDR3 DNA follows: TGTGCCAGCAGCCTAAGGGGGGGAAGGGGCCAAGAGACCCAGTACTTC. It yields the protein CASSLRGGRGQETQYF.

The V gene is TRBV5-1, the J gene TRBJ1-5, with a weak D call TRBD1 (6 bases). The CDR3 length is 15 residues. Deletions cut 4 bases from V and 5 bases from J, with 16 bases between. Germline CDR1 SGHRS, CDR2 YFSETQ. CDR3 in DNA: TGCGCCAGCAGCCTGGCGGGACAATCGTATCAGCCCCAGCATTTT. Its protein product is CASSLAGQSYQPQHF.

CDR3 nucleotides: TGTGCCAGCAGCGTAGAATATGCGGGAGGTTCCACCGGGGAGCTGTTTTTT. Translated: CASSVEYAGGSTGELFF. The V gene is TRBV9, the J gene TRBJ2-2; 8 bases match TRBD2. V dropped 0 bases and J dropped 4; count of bases not matched to a gene: 8. There are 17 residues in the CDR3. The germline gives CDR1 SGDLS, CDR2 YYNGEE.

This clone was found once. Written as DNA, the CDR3 is TGTGCCAGCAGCGTAGGGGCGGGAGACAAATACAATGAGCAGTTCTTC. Protein: CASSVGAGDKYNEQFF. This chain joins TRBV9 and TRBJ2-1; TRBD2 matches at 7 bases. J was trimmed by 4 bases and V by 0 bases; bases with no gene match: 7. This CDR3 region has 16 residues. Germline-derived CDR1 and CDR2 are SGDLS and YYNGEE.

This clone has just a few counts. V gene TRBV28 combines with J gene TRBJ1-2, with 10 bases lining up with TRBD1. Germline V CDR1 and CDR2: MDHEN, SYDVKM. J gave up 4 bases and V 2 bases, and 13 bases lay outside the gene matches. This CDR3 is built from 18 residues. CDR3 sequence (DNA): TGTGCCAGCAGTTTAGTTGCGCGACAGGGGGCTAAAGGCTATGGCTACACCTTC. Its translation: CASSLVARQGAKGYGYTF.

The chain links TRBV10-3 to TRBJ1-3; 8 bases fit TRBD1. The CDR3 loop spans 14 amino acids. V was pared by 6 bases and J by 2 bases, with 3 bases of the junction left unmatched. CDR1 and CDR2 (germline): ENHRY, SYGVKD. This chain's CDR3 is CAISTGGAGNTIYF. The CDR3, as DNA: TGTGCCATCAGCACAGGGGGTGCTGGAAACACCATATATTTT.

This clone occurred a few times. This specimen includes other DNA sequences encoding the same CDR3. CDR3 in DNA: TGTGCCAGCAGCCGCGGGACGGCCCGTGACAACACCATATATTTT. Protein: CASSRGTARDNTIYF. The chain recombines TRBV7-8 with TRBJ1-3; possibly TRBD1 for D (5 bases). The V end was cut by 5 bases, the J end by 7 bases, with 18 bases between. CDR3 length: 15 residues. Looked up from germline, CDR1 is SGHVS and CDR2 is FQNEAQ.

This clone was observed a few times. The chain combines TRBV5-1 with TRBJ2-5, with 8 positions matching TRBD1. This CDR3 contains 15 residues. CDR1 SGHRS and CDR2 YFSETQ come from the germline V gene. V dropped 1 base and J dropped 2; count of bases not matched to a gene: 4. The CDR3 region has the DNA TGCGCCAGCAGCTTGACTGGGACAGGTCAAGAGACCCAGTACTTC. Translation gives CASSLTGTGQETQYF. The variable domain in full, completed from reference TRBV5-1 and TRBJ2-5, reads KAGVTQTPRYLIKTRGQQVTLSCSPISGHRSVSWYQQTPGQGLQFLFEYFSETQRNKGNFPGRFSGRQFSNSRSEMNVSTLELGDSALYLCASSLTGTGQETQYFGPGTRLLVL.

This chain links TRBV10-3 with TRBJ1-2; D is undetermined. This CDR3 is 13 amino acids long. The germline V and J ends were trimmed by 4 bases and 8 bases, with 14 bases remaining between them. Germline CDR1 ENHRY, CDR2 SYGVKD. CDR3 sequence reads: CAISGGEASGYTF. CDR3 in DNA: TGTGCCATCAGTGGTGGGGAGGCCAGCGGCTACACCTTC.

The rearrangement links TRBV5-6 to TRBJ1-2; D is perhaps TRBD1 (6 bases). Germline V gives CDR1 SGHDT, CDR2 YYEEEE. With 3 bases removed from V and 7 bases from J, the gap between germline ends came to 16 bases. The CDR3 is 14 residues long. This chain's CDR3 is CASSSITTGGGYTF. CDR3 coding DNA: TGTGCCAGCAGCTCCATAACGACAGGAGGTGGCTACACCTTC. Full variable domain (missing parts from reference TRBV5-6 and TRBJ1-2): DAGVTQSPTHLIKTRGQQVTLRCSPKSGHDTVSWYQQALGQGPQFIFQYYEEEERQRGNFPDRFSGHQFPNYSSELNVNALLLGDSALYLCASSSITTGGGYTFGSGTRLTVV.

This clone was observed a handful of times. V gene TRBV7-3 combines with J gene TRBJ2-1; 7 nucleotides line up with TRBD1. CDR3 length: 13 residues. Germline CDR1 reads SGHTA; CDR2 reads FQGTGA. J lost 9 bases, V lost 5 bases, and 7 bases had no gene match. CDR3 coding DNA: TGTGCCAGCAGCGAGCCCTCAGGGGGTGAGCAGTTCTTC. Translated: CASSEPSGGEQFF.

The chain carries TRBV7-2 and TRBJ1-2; weak D call: TRBD1 (6 bases). Germline V gene sequence: CDR1 SGHTA, CDR2 FQGNSA. The CDR3 has 13 residues. The V end lost 1 base, the J end lost 4 bases, and 7 bases lay between the germline ends. The CDR3 region has the DNA TGTGCCAGCAGCTTAGTACAGGGCTATGGCTACACCTTC. Amino acids: CASSLVQGYGYTF. The full variable domain, with the rest looked up from reference TRBV7-2 and TRBJ1-2, is GAGVSQSPSNKVTEKGKDVELRCDPISGHTALYWYRQSLGQGLEFLIYFQGNSAPDKSGLPSDRFSAERTGGSVSTLTIQRTQQEDSAVYLCASSLVQGYGYTFGSGTRLTVV.

The chain couples TRBV5-1 to TRBJ1-1; the D gene is possibly TRBD1 (5 bases). V was trimmed by 1 base and J by 3 bases, leaving 7 bases between them. CDR1 is SGHRS and CDR2 is YFSETQ in the germline V gene. This CDR3 region has 13 residues. CDR3 nucleotide sequence: TGCGCCAGCAGCTTGCAGGGCGACACTGAAGCTTTCTTT. As protein: CASSLQGDTEAFF.

The genes are TRBV7-2 and TRBJ2-3, with D tentatively TRBD2 (5 bases). V lost 5 bases to trimming and J lost 10 bases, with 16 bases between them. Germline V CDR1 and CDR2: SGHTA, FQGNSA. This CDR3 contains 13 residues. CDR3 bases: TGTGCCAGCAGCCAGGACTCCGGGTGGGCGCAGTATTTT. Its translation: CASSQDSGWAQYF.

The chain couples TRBV7-9 to TRBJ1-5; 8 nucleotides agree with TRBD1. Unmatched junction bases numbered 4, after V lost 2 bases and J lost 4 bases. This CDR3 has 15 residues. CDR1 and CDR2 (germline): SEHNR, FQNEAQ (reference sequence). The chain's CDR3 is CASSLSGGRNQPQHF. DNA for the CDR3: TGTGCCAGCAGCTTATCAGGGGGCCGAAATCAGCCCCAGCATTTT. Filled out from reference TRBV7-9 and TRBJ1-5, the complete variable domain reads DTGVSQNPRHKITKRGQNVTFRCDPISEHNRLYWYRQTLGQGPEFLTYFQNEAQLEKSRLLSDRFSAERPKGSFSTLEIQRTEQGDSAMYLCASSLSGGRNQPQHFGDGTRLSIL.

The V gene is TRBV2, the J gene TRBJ1-1; maybe TRBD1 (6 bases). The CDR3 has 14 amino acids. V was clipped by 4 bases and J by 6 bases, with 15 bases between them. From germline, CDR1 is SNHLY and CDR2 FYNNEI. The CDR3 reads CASSATGTRPEAFF. CDR3 nucleotides: TGTGCCAGCAGTGCAACCGGGACAAGGCCTGAAGCTTTCTTT.

This clone was counted only a few times. V gene TRBV10-3 combines with J gene TRBJ1-6; D unclear. This CDR3 contains 14 residues. CDR1 and CDR2 (germline): ENHRY, SYGVKD. The V end lost 2 bases, the J end lost 4 bases, and 6 bases lay between the germline ends. The CDR3 DNA reads as TGTGCCATCAGTGAGGGGCAGTATAATTCACCCCTCCACTTT. Amino acid sequence: CAISEGQYNSPLHF.

The V call is TRBV9, the J call TRBJ1-1; TRBD1 agrees at 8 bases. The CDR3 has 14 amino acids. Trimming removed 3 bases from V and 10 bases from J; junction bases left unmatched: 11. Germline CDR1 and CDR2: SGDLS and YYNGEE. The DNA for the CDR3 is TGTGCCAGCAGCGCCACAGGGGGAGGTGGTAGAGCTTTCTTT. Amino acid sequence: CASSATGGGGRAFF.

This rearrangement joins TRBV7-8 to TRBJ2-7; tentative D call: TRBD2 (6 bases). Germline CDR1 SGHVS, CDR2 FQNEAQ. Trimming stripped 4 bases from V and 2 bases from J, with 12 bases between. This CDR3 has 14 amino acids. CDR3 region: CASSSGTHTYEQYF. For the CDR3, the DNA is TGTGCCAGCAGCTCCGGGACTCATACCTACGAGCAGTACTTC. Filled out from reference TRBV7-8 and TRBJ2-7, the complete variable domain reads GAGVSQSPRYKVAKRGQDVALRCDPISGHVSLFWYQQALGQGPEFLTYFQNEAQLDKSGLPSDRFFAERPEGSVSTLKIQRTQQEDSAVYLCASSSGTHTYEQYFGPGTRLTVT.

The chain uses TRBV7-9 and TRBJ2-2; possibly TRBD2 for D (6 bases). The CDR3 runs to 15 residues. V shed 6 bases and J shed 6 bases, with 17 bases lying between them. Germline CDR1 is SEHNR and CDR2 is FQNEAQ (reference sequence). The CDR3 loop reads CASRDIGGSAGELFF. The CDR3, as DNA: TGTGCCAGCAGGGACATTGGGGGGAGCGCCGGGGAGCTGTTTTTT.

The rearrangement uses TRBV25-1 and TRBJ1-1, with a tentative D call TRBD1 (6 bases). Looked up from germline, CDR1 is MGHDK and CDR2 is SYGVNS. This CDR3 is built from 14 residues. V lost 8 bases to trimming and J lost 7 bases, with 20 bases between them. The CDR3 bases are TGTGCCAGCCGATCCTACAGGGAGCCACGTGAAGCTTTCTTT. Residues: CASRSYREPREAFF.

V gene TRBV5-4 combines with J gene TRBJ1-2; a possible D gene is TRBD1 (5 bases). The CDR3 is made up of 15 amino acids. Trimming removed 0 bases at V and 1 base at J, with 10 bases between. Germline values: CDR1 SGHNT, CDR2 YYREEE (reference sequence). The DNA of the CDR3 is TGTGCCAGCAGCTTGGCGGGGGACGGTAACTATGGCTACACCTTC. Encoded protein: CASSLAGDGNYGYTF.

This clone was observed a few times. The CDR3 bases are TGCAGCGTTGTCTTCTCGGGGGATACGCAGTATTTT. Translation: CSVVFSGDTQYF. The chain joins TRBV29-1 to TRBJ2-3, with D possibly TRBD2 on 5 matching bases. In germline, CDR1 is SQVTM, CDR2 ANQGSEA. The CDR3 spans 12 residues. V was cut by 4 bases and J by 6 bases, with 11 bases left in between.

The DNA for the CDR3 is TGTGCCAGCATTTTTGGCGGAGGGGCCAACGTCCTGACTTTC. Translated, it gives CASIFGGGANVLTF. This chain joins TRBV2 and TRBJ2-6, with D uncertain. Looked up from germline, CDR1 is SNHLY and CDR2 is FYNNEI. This CDR3 has 14 residues. Trimming shortened V by 7 bases and J by 4 bases, and 11 bases separated the two germline ends.

The V call is TRBV5-1, the J call TRBJ1-6, with 10 bases identical to TRBD1. This CDR3 contains 15 residues. Looked up from germline, CDR1 is SGHRS and CDR2 is YFSETQ. V gave up 2 bases and J gave up 6 bases; unmatched junction bases: 2. In DNA, the CDR3 is TGCGCCAGCAGCTTTAGGACAGGGGGTAATTCACCCCTCCACTTT. As protein: CASSFRTGGNSPLHF.

The V gene is TRBV19, the J gene TRBJ2-2, with 11 nucleotides matching TRBD2. CDR1 and CDR2 from the germline V gene are LNHDA and SQIVND (reference sequence). J was trimmed by 4 bases and V by 9 bases; bases with no gene match: 7. The CDR3 is 15 residues long. This CDR3 reads CASQALAGGTGELFF. CDR3 nucleotides: TGTGCCAGCCAAGCCCTAGCGGGGGGCACCGGGGAGCTGTTTTTT.

This clone has just one count. This chain uses TRBV27 with TRBJ1-2, with 7 bases that match TRBD1. V was clipped by 6 bases and J by 7 bases; unmatched bases: 8. Germline V gene data show CDR1 as MNHEY and CDR2 as SMNVEV (reference sequence). The CDR3 totals 13 residues. The CDR3 here is CASSYRGRGGYTF. CDR3 sequence (DNA): TGTGCCAGCAGCTACAGGGGTAGGGGTGGCTACACCTTC.

V and J are TRBV9 and TRBJ1-2, with a tentative D call TRBD1 (6 bases). CDR1 SGDLS and CDR2 YYNGEE come from the germline V gene. This CDR3 has 16 amino acids. Trimming cost V 4 bases and J 1 base, with 17 bases left between them. The CDR3 region is CASSPRQDTFNYGYTF. CDR3 coding DNA: TGTGCCAGCAGCCCCCGACAGGACACTTTTAACTATGGCTACACCTTC.

The chain joins TRBV29-1 to TRBJ2-7, with D hard to call. Trimming left V 5 bases short and J 2 bases short, with 16 bases between. Germline CDR1 is SQVTM and CDR2 is ANQGSEA. This CDR3 has 14 residues. Here the CDR3 reads CSVSAENLPYEQYF. DNA of the CDR3: TGCAGCGTTAGCGCGGAGAACTTACCCTACGAGCAGTACTTC.